A single sample gave rise to the 23 T cell receptor beta chains below, sequenced in a study of cytomegalovirus exposure and HLA in healthy donors. This PCR relied on a set of 60 Vbeta primers and 13 Jbeta primers. Profiled with immunoSEQ multiplex PCR; TCRdb holds only in-frame clones, not every one. The table records 150,000 to 250,000 clones, roughly 85% of them present only once. Sequenced: PBMCs. These TCRs come from a woman between 50 and 59 years old in good health and CMV-seronegative.

This chain's CDR3 is CAWHDGMSYGYTF. DNA for the CDR3: TGTGCCTGGCACGACGGGATGTCTTATGGCTACACCTTC. The gene calls are TRBV30 and TRBJ1-2, with D unclear. Deletions cut 5 bases from V and 5 bases from J, with 15 bases between. The CDR3 runs to 13 residues. Germline V CDR1 and CDR2: GTSNPN, SVGIG (reference sequence). Full variable domain (outside the CDR3, taken from reference TRBV30 and TRBJ1-2): SQTIHQWPATLVQPVGSPLSLECTVEGTSNPNLYWYRQAAGRGLQLLFYSVGIGQISSEVPQNLSASRPQDRQFILSSKKLLLSDSGFYLCAWHDGMSYGYTFGSGTRLTVV.

The rearrangement links TRBV7-3 to TRBJ2-2; D is uncertain. Germline values: CDR1 SGHTA, CDR2 FQGTGA. The CDR3 runs to 15 residues. Trimming took 7 bases from V and 4 from J, leaving 16 bases between them. CDR3 loop: CASTHTTIGTGELFF. The CDR3 coding sequence is TGTGCCAGCACCCACACGACAATCGGCACCGGGGAGCTGTTTTTT.

This chain links TRBV27 with TRBJ2-1; a possible D gene is TRBD1 (6 bases). V dropped 4 bases and J dropped 2 bases, with 6 bases sitting between them. CDR1 and CDR2 (germline): MNHEY, SMNVEV (reference sequence). This CDR3 has 13 amino acids. The CDR3 here is CASSWDTYNEQFF. CDR3 nucleotide sequence: TGTGCCAGCAGTTGGGACACCTACAATGAGCAGTTCTTC.

The rearrangement joins TRBV28 to TRBJ1-1; D unresolved. CDR3 length: 14 residues. Germline V gives CDR1 MDHEN, CDR2 SYDVKM. V lost 7 bases, J lost 2 bases, and 14 bases lay in between. The CDR3 is CASIVRGGNTEAFF. The CDR3 bases are TGTGCCAGCATCGTTCGGGGAGGAAACACTGAAGCTTTCTTT.

The rearrangement uses TRBV27 and TRBJ1-2; 8 bases align to TRBD1. The CDR3 has 16 residues. Trimming at V came to 3 bases and at J to 6 bases, leaving 12 bases not matched to a gene. Looked up from germline, CDR1 is MNHEY and CDR2 is SMNVEV (reference sequence). The CDR3 sequence: CASSFGSGQGWDGYTF. CDR3 DNA: TGTGCCAGCAGTTTTGGATCCGGACAGGGATGGGATGGCTACACCTTC.

This chain connects TRBV30 to TRBJ2-7, with 8 bases that match TRBD2. Germline CDR1 is GTSNPN and CDR2 is SVGIG (reference sequence). Trimming cost V 0 bases and J 2 bases; bases outside gene matches: 6. The CDR3 has 15 amino acids. Here the CDR3 reads CAWSVQPGGPYEQYF. DNA for the CDR3: TGTGCCTGGAGTGTACAACCGGGAGGGCCCTACGAGCAGTACTTC.

This chain's CDR3 is CASSPEGYTEAFF. Here the CDR3 DNA reads TGTGCCAGCTCACCAGAGGGTTACACTGAAGCTTTCTTT. This chain joins TRBV18 and TRBJ1-1; no clear D gene. Germline V gives CDR1 KGHSH, CDR2 LQKENI. This CDR3 contains 13 residues. The V end lost 2 bases, the J end lost 3 bases, and 7 bases lay between the germline ends.

This chain joins TRBV5-4 and TRBJ2-3, with D maybe TRBD2 (6 bases). There are 11 residues in the CDR3. Per the germline V gene, CDR1 is SGHNT and CDR2 is YYREEE (reference sequence). V lost 5 bases to trimming and J lost 5 bases, with 6 bases between them. Here the CDR3 reads CASRGGDTQYF. The CDR3 coding sequence is TGTGCCAGCAGGGGAGGAGATACGCAGTATTTT. Complete variable domain (other parts from reference TRBV5-4 and TRBJ2-3): ETGVTQSPTHLIKTRGQQVTLRCSSQSGHNTVSWYQQALGQGPQFIFQYYREEENGRGNFPPRFSGLQFPNYSSELNVNALELDDSALYLCASRGGDTQYFGPGTRLTVL.

This chain connects TRBV27 to TRBJ2-1; 15 bases agree with TRBD2. Germline lookup yields CDR1 MNHEY and CDR2 SMNVEV (reference sequence). The CDR3 consists of 17 residues. J gave up 1 base and V 6 bases, and 4 bases lay outside the gene matches. CDR3 sequence: CASRRTSGRVSYNEQFF. DNA for the CDR3: TGTGCCAGCAGAAGGACTAGCGGGAGGGTTTCCTACAATGAGCAGTTCTTC.

The V call is TRBV7-9, the J call TRBJ2-5; tentatively, D is TRBD1 (5 bases). The J call could be wrong; TRBJ2-7 is a better fit for the DNA end. The CDR3 is 13 residues long. Germline V gene lookup returns CDR1 SEHNR and CDR2 FQNEAQ (reference sequence). The CDR3 here is CASSGLSSYEQYF. CDR3 in DNA: TGTGCCAGCTCAGGGCTGAGCTCCTACGAGCAGTACTTC.

The chain recombines TRBV6-1 with TRBJ2-5; D remains ambiguous. The germline V gene encodes CDR1 MNHNS and CDR2 SASEGT. The ends were cut back, 7 bases at V and 4 bases at J, with 10 bases in the middle. There are 12 residues in the CDR3. This chain's CDR3 is CASIQNRETQYF. DNA for the CDR3: TGTGCCAGCATTCAGAACCGAGAGACCCAGTACTTC.

V is TRBV7-2 and J is TRBJ2-1; D is perhaps TRBD2 (5 bases). Germline-derived CDR1 and CDR2 are SGHTA and FQGNSA. The CDR3 totals 18 residues. V lost 0 bases, J lost 7 bases, and 22 bases lay in between. CDR3 sequence reads: CASSLATFQRNRGNEQFF. The CDR3 DNA follows: TGTGCCAGCAGCTTAGCGACTTTCCAGCGGAACAGAGGGAATGAGCAGTTCTTC.

The rearrangement joins TRBV18 to TRBJ2-5, with TRBD1 matching over 9 bases. Trimming took 7 bases from V and 4 from J; bases not matched to a gene: 4. The CDR3 spans 13 residues. CDR1 and CDR2 (germline): KGHSH, LQKENI. The CDR3 is CASLPDRGETQYF. CDR3 DNA sequence: TGTGCCAGCTTACCGGACAGGGGAGAGACCCAGTACTTC.

The chain combines TRBV6-1 with TRBJ1-1, with D unclear. The CDR3 has 15 amino acids. The V end lost 5 bases, the J end lost 1 base, and 14 bases lay between the germline ends. Germline V gene lookup returns CDR1 MNHNS and CDR2 SASEGT. The CDR3 bases are TGTGCCAGCAGTAAAAGTCTAGATTGGAACACTGAAGCTTTCTTT. Amino acid sequence: CASSKSLDWNTEAFF.

V and J are TRBV6-1 and TRBJ2-1; D is undetermined. Germline V gene data show CDR1 as MNHNS and CDR2 as SASEGT. V was cut by 2 bases and J by 6 bases, with 14 bases left in between. The CDR3 extends over 15 amino acids. The CDR3 DNA follows: TGTGCCAGCAGTGAAAAATCGGCTAGAAGCAATGAGCAGTTCTTC. Translation: CASSEKSARSNEQFF.

This chain links TRBV6-1 with TRBJ1-1, with D maybe TRBD1 (5 bases). The CDR3 loop spans 14 amino acids. The germline V gene has CDR1 MNHNS and CDR2 SASEGT. V dropped 7 bases and J dropped 5 bases, with 17 bases sitting between them. As DNA, the CDR3 is TGTGCCAGCACAAACCGGGCAGGGCGGACTGAAGCTTTCTTT. It specifies CASTNRAGRTEAFF.

This clone was recorded a few times. The genes are TRBV4-2 and TRBJ2-7; 11 nucleotides align to TRBD2. With V trimmed by 1 base and J by 1 base, 0 bases remained unmatched. Germline V gene lookup returns CDR1 LGHNA and CDR2 YNFKEQ. There are 15 residues in the CDR3. The DNA of the CDR3 is TGTGCCAGCAGCCAAGGACTAGCGGGATCCTACGAGCAGTACTTC. Protein product: CASSQGLAGSYEQYF.

This chain links TRBV13 with TRBJ2-7, with D unresolved. V shed 4 bases and J shed 3 bases, with 7 bases lying between them. There are 12 residues in the CDR3. The germline CDR1 and CDR2 sequences are PRHDT and FYEKMQ (reference sequence). CDR3 sequence: CASSSNNYEQYF. The CDR3 region has the DNA TGTGCCAGCAGCTCCAACAACTACGAGCAGTACTTC.

The chain couples TRBV4-1 to TRBJ2-1; 10 nucleotides line up with TRBD2. CDR3 length: 15 amino acids. J gave up 7 bases and V 2 bases, and 5 bases lay outside the gene matches. Germline V gives CDR1 MGHRA, CDR2 YSYEKL. The CDR3 DNA reads TGCGCCAGCAGCCAATCTAGCGGGAGTACAAATGAGCAGTTCTTC. Translated: CASSQSSGSTNEQFF.

This chain joins TRBV28 and TRBJ1-2; TRBD1 might be the D (5 bases). Deletions cut 6 bases from V and 0 bases from J, with 23 bases between. Germline CDR1 and CDR2: MDHEN and SYDVKM. CDR3 length: 18 residues. The CDR3 DNA sequence: TGTGCCAGCAGCAAATGGTCGTATTCGGACAACTCTAACTATGGCTACACCTTC. Translation gives CASSKWSYSDNSNYGYTF.

The chain combines TRBV6-4 with TRBJ2-2, with D possibly TRBD1 on 5 matching bases. V was shortened by 5 bases and J by 3 bases, with 10 bases between the two germline ends. The germline gives CDR1 MRHNA, CDR2 SNTAGT. This CDR3 spans 14 amino acids. CDR3 DNA sequence: TGTGCCAGCAGTAGACAAGGGGACACCGGGGAGCTGTTTTTT. It translates to CASSRQGDTGELFF.

The rearrangement links TRBV6-6 to TRBJ2-1; 14 bases are a match to TRBD2. V was pared by 5 bases and J by 9 bases, with 6 bases of the junction left unmatched. This CDR3 contains 15 residues. Germline values: CDR1 MNHNY, CDR2 SVGAGI (reference sequence). CDR3 bases: TGTGCCAGCAGTACGGGACTAGCGGGAGTTGGTGAGCAGTTCTTC. Protein: CASSTGLAGVGEQFF.

This chain uses TRBV27 with TRBJ2-7; perhaps TRBD1 as D (7 bases). The ends were cut back, 3 bases at V and 2 bases at J, with 11 bases in the middle. CDR3 size: 14 residues. Germline loops: CDR1 MNHEY, CDR2 SMNVEV (reference sequence). CDR3 bases: TGTGCCAGCAGTTTGGCCAGGGGGGCCTACGAGCAGTACTTC. Translation: CASSLARGAYEQYF.